This T cell receptor (beta chain) was captured by sequencing in a study of T-cell memory formation after mild COVID-19. Study-wide background: Across donors, TCR clusters were largely donor specific. Study findings and constraints: SARS-CoV-2 specificity of second-wave clones peaking day 37 was unconfirmed. Later expanders leaned CD4+, whereas day 15 to 85 contracting clones were balanced CD4/CD8.

TCRdb itself ran the 5' RACE reads through MiXCR, one entry per CDR3 protein. In the table there are under 200,000 distinct CDR3 sequences, around 10% of which are singletons. In this sample, this clonotype turned up a few times. The antigen is unknown. The CDR3 spans 16 residues. V lost 5 bases to trimming and J lost 2 bases; unmatched junction nucleotides: 6. The TCR was taken from a man between 18 and 29 years old who had mild COVID-19 (a few samples of this study predate the infection). Cell type and time point are not known. The J gene is TRBJ2-3, the V gene TRBV12-3 or TRBV12-4; TRBD2 matches at 11 bases. The sequencing input was PBMCs or a T cell subset sorted from them (not recorded which). CDR3 sequence reads: CASSLTSGTFTDTQYF. CDR3 DNA sequence: TGTGCCAGCAGTCTGACTAGCGGGACGTTCACAGATACGCAGTATTTT.